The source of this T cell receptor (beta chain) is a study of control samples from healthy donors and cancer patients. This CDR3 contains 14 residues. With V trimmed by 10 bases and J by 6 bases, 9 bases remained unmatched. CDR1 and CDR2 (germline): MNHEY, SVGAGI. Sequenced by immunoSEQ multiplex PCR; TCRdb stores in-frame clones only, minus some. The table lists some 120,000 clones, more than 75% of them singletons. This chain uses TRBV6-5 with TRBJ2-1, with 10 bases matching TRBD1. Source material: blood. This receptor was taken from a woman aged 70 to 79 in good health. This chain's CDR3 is CAIRAGQGFNEQFF. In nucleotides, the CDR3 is TGTGCCATCCGGGCGGGACAGGGGTTCAATGAGCAGTTCTTC.